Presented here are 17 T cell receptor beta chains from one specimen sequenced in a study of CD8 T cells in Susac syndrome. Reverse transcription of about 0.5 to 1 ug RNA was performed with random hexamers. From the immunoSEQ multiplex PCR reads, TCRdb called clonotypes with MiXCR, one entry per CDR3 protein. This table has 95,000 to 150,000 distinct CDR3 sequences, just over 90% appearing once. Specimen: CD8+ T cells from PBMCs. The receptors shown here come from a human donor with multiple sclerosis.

Here the CDR3 DNA reads TGTGCCAGCTTACGGACAGGGGACAAACACTCCTACGAGCAGTACTTC. Translated: CASLRTGDKHSYEQYF. This chain connects TRBV2 to TRBJ2-7; 9 bases map to TRBD1. Germline V gene sequence: CDR1 SNHLY, CDR2 FYNNEI. The length of the CDR3 is 16 residues. Trimming at V came to 8 bases and at J to 0 bases, leaving 11 bases not matched to a gene.

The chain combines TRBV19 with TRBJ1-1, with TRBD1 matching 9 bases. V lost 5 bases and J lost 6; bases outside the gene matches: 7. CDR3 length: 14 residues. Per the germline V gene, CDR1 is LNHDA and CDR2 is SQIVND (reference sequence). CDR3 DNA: TGTGCCAGTAGTCCAGGGACAGGGAGCCCTGAAGCTTTCTTT. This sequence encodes CASSPGTGSPEAFF.

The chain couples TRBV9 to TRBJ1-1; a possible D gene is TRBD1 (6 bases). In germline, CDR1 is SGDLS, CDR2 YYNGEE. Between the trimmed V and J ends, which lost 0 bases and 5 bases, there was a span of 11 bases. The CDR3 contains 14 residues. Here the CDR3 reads CASSVEGDRTEAFF. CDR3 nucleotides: TGTGCCAGCAGCGTAGAGGGGGATAGAACTGAAGCTTTCTTT.

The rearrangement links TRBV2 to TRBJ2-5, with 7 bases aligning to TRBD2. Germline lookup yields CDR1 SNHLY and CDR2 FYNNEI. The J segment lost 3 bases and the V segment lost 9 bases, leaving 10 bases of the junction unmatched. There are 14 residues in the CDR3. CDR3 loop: CASHPFGGEETQYF. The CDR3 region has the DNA TGTGCCAGTCACCCGTTTGGGGGGGAAGAGACCCAGTACTTC.

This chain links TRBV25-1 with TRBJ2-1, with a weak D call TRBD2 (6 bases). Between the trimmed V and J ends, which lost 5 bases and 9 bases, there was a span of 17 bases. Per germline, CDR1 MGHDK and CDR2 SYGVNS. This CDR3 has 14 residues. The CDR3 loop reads CASSIRAPGGEQFF. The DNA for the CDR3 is TGTGCCAGCAGTATTCGGGCTCCCGGGGGTGAGCAGTTCTTC.

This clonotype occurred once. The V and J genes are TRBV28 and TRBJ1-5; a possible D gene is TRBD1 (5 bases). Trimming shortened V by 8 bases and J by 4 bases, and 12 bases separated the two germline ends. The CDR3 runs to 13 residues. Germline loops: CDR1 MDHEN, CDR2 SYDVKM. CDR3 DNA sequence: TGTGCCAGCCTTACAGGAGCTAATCAGCCCCAGCATTTT. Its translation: CASLTGANQPQHF.

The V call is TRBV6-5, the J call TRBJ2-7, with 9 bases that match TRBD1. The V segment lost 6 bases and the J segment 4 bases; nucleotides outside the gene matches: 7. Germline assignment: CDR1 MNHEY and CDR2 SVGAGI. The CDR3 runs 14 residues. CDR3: CASRAGTGQYEQYV. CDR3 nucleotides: TGTGCCAGCAGGGCCGGGACAGGGCAGTACGAGCAGTACGTC.

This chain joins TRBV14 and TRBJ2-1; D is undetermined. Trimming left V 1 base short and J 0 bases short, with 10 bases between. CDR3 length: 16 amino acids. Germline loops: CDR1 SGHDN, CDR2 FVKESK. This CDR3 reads CASSQAWVSSYNEQFF. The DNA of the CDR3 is TGTGCCAGCAGCCAAGCTTGGGTTAGCTCCTACAATGAGCAGTTCTTC. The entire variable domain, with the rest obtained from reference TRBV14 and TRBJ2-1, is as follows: EAGVTQFPSHSVIEKGQTVTLRCDPISGHDNLYWYRRVMGKEIKFLLHFVKESKQDESGMPNNRFLAERTGGTYSTLKVQPAELEDSGVYFCASSQAWVSSYNEQFFGPGTRLTVL.

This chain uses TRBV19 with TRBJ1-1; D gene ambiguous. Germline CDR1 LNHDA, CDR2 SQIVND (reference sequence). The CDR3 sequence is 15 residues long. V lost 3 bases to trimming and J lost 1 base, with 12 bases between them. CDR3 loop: CASSIKDGKNTEAFF. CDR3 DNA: TGTGCCAGTAGTATCAAGGACGGAAAGAACACTGAAGCTTTCTTT.

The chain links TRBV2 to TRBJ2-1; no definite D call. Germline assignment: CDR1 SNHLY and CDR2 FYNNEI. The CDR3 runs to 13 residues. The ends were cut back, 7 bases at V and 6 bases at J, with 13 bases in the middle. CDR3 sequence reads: CASTRPPFNEQFF. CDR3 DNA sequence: TGTGCCAGCACCCGACCTCCGTTCAATGAGCAGTTCTTC.

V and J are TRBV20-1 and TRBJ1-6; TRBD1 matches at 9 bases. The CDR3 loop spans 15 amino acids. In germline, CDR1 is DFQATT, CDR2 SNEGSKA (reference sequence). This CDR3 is CTSGTGTSYNSPLHF. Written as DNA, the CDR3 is TGCACGTCCGGGACAGGGACCTCCTATAATTCACCCCTCCACTTT.

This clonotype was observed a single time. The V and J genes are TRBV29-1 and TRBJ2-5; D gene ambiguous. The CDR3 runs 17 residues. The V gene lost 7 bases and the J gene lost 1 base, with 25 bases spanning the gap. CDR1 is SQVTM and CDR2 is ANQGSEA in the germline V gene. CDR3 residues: CSATGTIVGFVQETQYF. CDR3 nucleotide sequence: TGCAGCGCCACGGGCACGATTGTGGGATTTGTCCAAGAGACCCAGTACTTC.

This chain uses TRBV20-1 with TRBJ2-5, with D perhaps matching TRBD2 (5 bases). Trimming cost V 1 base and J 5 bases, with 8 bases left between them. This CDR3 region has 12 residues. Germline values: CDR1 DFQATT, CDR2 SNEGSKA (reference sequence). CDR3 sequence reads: CSARVWEETQYF. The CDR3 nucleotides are TGCAGTGCTAGAGTGTGGGAGGAGACCCAGTACTTC.

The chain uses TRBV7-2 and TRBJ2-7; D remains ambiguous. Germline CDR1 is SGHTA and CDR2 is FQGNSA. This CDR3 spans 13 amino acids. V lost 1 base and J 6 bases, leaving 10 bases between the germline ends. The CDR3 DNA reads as TGTGCCAGCAGCTTAGATGGGTCGCCCGAGCAGTACTTC. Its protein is CASSLDGSPEQYF.

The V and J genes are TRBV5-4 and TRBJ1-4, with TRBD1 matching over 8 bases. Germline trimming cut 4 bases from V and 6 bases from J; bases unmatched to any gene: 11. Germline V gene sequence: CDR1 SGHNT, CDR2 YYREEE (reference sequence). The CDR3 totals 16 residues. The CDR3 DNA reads TGTGCCAGCAGCGATACCTCGACAGGGGATTATGAAAAACTGTTTTTT. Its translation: CASSDTSTGDYEKLFF. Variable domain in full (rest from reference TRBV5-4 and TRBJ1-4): ETGVTQSPTHLIKTRGQQVTLRCSSQSGHNTVSWYQQALGQGPQFIFQYYREEENGRGNFPPRFSGLQFPNYSSELNVNALELDDSALYLCASSDTSTGDYEKLFFGSGTQLSVL.

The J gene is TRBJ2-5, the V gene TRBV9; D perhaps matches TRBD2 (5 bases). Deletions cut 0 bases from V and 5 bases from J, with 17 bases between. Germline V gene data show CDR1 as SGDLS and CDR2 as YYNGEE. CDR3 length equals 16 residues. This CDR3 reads CASSVEASQRRETQYF. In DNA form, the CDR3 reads TGTGCCAGCAGCGTAGAGGCATCCCAAAGGAGGGAGACCCAGTACTTC.

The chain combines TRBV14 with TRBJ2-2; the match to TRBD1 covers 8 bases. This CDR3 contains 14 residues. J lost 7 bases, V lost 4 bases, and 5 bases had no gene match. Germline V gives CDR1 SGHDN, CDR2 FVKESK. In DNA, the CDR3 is TGTGCCAGCAGCCGACGACAGGGGAGCGGGGAGCTGTTTTTT. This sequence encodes CASSRRQGSGELFF.